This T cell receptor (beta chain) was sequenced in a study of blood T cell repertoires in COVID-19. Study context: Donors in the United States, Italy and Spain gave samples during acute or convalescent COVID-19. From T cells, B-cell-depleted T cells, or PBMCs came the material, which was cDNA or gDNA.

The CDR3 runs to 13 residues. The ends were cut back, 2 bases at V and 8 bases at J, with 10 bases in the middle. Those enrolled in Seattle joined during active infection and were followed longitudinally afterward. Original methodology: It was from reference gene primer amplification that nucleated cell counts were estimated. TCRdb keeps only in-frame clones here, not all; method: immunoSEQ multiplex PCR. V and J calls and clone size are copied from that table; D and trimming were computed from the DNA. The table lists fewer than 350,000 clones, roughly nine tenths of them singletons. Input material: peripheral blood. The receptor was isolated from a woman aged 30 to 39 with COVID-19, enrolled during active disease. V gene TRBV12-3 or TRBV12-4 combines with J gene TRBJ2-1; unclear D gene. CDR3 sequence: CASSLSRLDEQFF. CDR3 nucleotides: TGTGCCAGCAGTTTATCGAGGCTCGATGAGCAGTTCTTC.